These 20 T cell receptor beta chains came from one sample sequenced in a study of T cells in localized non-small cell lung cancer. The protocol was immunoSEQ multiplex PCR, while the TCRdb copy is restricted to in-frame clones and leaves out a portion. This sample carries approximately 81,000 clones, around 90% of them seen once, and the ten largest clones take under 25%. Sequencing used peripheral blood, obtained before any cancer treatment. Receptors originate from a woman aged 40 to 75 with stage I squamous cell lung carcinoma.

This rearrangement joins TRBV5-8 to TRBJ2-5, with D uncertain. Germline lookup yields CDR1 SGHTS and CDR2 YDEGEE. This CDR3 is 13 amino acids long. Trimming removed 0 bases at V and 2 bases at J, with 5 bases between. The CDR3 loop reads CASSLVRQETQYF. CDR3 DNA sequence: TGTGCCAGCAGCTTGGTCAGACAAGAGACCCAGTACTTC.

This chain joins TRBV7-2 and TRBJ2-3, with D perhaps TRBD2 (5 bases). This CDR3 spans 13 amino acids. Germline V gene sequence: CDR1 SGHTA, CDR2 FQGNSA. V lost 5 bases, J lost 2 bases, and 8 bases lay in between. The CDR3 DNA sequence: TGTGCCAGCAGCCCGGGGTTCACAGATACGCAGTATTTT. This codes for CASSPGFTDTQYF.

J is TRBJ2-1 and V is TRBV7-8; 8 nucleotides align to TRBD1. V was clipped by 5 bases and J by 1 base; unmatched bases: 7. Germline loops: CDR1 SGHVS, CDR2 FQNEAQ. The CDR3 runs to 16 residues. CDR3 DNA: TGTGCCAGCAGCGCCCGGACAGGGATTTCCTACAATGAGCAGTTCTTC. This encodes CASSARTGISYNEQFF. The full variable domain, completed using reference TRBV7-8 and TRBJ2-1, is GAGVSQSPRYKVAKRGQDVALRCDPISGHVSLFWYQQALGQGPEFLTYFQNEAQLDKSGLPSDRFFAERPEGSVSTLKIQRTQQEDSAVYLCASSARTGISYNEQFFGPGTRLTVL.

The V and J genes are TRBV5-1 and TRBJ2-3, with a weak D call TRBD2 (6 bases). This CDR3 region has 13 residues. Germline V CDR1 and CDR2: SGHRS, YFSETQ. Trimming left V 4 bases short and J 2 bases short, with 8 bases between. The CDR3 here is CASSRGITDTQYF. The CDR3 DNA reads TGCGCCAGCAGCCGGGGGATCACAGATACGCAGTATTTT.

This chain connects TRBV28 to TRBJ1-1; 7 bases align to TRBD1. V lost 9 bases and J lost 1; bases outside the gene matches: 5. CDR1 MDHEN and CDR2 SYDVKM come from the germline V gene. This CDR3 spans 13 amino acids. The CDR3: CASRTGWNTEAFF. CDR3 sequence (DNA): TGTGCCAGTCGGACAGGTTGGAACACTGAAGCTTTCTTT.

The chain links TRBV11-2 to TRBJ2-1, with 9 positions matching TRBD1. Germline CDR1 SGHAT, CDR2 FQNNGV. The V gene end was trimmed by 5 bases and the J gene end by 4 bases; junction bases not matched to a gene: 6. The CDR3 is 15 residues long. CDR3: CASSLDRGNYNEQFF. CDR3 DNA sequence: TGTGCCAGCAGCCTGGACAGGGGTAATTACAATGAGCAGTTCTTC. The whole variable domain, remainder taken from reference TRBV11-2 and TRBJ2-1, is EAGVAQSPRYKIIEKRQSVAFWCNPISGHATLYWYQQILGQGPKLLIQFQNNGVVDDSQLPKDRFSAERLKGVDSTLKIQPAKLEDSAVYLCASSLDRGNYNEQFFGPGTRLTVL.

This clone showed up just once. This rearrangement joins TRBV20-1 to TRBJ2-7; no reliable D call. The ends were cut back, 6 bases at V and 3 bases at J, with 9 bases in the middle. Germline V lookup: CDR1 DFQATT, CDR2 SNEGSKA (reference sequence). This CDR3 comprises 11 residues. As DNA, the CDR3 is TGCAGTGCCCAACAAATCTACGAGCAGTACTTC. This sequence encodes CSAQQIYEQYF.

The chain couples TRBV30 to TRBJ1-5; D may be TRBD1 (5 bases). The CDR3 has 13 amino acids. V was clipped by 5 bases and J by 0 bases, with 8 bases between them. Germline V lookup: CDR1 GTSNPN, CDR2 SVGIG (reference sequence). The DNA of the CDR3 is TGTGCCTGGCAACAGGATAGCAATCAGCCCCAGCATTTT. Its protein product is CAWQQDSNQPQHF.

CDR3 sequence reads: CASSIPGYNEQFF. The CDR3 coding sequence is TGTGCCAGCAGCATCCCAGGCTACAATGAGCAGTTCTTC. The chain is built from TRBV5-5 and TRBJ2-1; D call uncertain. The CDR3 covers 13 residues. V was trimmed by 4 bases and J by 3 bases, leaving 8 bases between them. CDR1 is SGHKS and CDR2 is YYEKEE in the germline V gene (reference sequence).

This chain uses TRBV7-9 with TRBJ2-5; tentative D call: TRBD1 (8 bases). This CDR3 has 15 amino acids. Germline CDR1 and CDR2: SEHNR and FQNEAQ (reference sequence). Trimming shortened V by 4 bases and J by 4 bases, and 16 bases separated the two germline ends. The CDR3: CASSSGQGGTETQYF. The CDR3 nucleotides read TGTGCCAGCAGCTCCGGACAGGGAGGGACAGAGACCCAGTACTTC.

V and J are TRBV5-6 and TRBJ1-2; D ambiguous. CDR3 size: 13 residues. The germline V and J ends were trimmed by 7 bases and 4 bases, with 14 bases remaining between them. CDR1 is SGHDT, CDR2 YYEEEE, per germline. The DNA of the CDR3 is TGTGCCAGCGGGAGGAGAGAGGGCTATGGCTACACCTTC. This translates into CASGRREGYGYTF.

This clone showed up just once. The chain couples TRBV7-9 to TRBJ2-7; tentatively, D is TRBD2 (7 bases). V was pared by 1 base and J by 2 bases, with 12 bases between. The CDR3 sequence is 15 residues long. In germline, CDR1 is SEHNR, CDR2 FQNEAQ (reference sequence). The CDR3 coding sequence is TGTGCCAGCAGCTTAGACGGGGGGCCTACCTACGAGCAGTACTTC. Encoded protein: CASSLDGGPTYEQYF. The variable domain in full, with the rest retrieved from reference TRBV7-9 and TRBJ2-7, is DTGVSQNPRHKITKRGQNVTFRCDPISEHNRLYWYRQTLGQGPEFLTYFQNEAQLEKSRLLSDRFSAERPKGSFSTLEIQRTEQGDSAMYLCASSLDGGPTYEQYFGPGTRLTVT.

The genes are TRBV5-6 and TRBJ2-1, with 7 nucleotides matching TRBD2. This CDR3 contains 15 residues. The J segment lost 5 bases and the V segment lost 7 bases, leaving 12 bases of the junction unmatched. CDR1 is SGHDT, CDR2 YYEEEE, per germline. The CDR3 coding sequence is TGTGCCAGCCTGATGGCGGGGGTCCTTGACAATGAGCAGTTCTTC. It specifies CASLMAGVLDNEQFF.

CDR3: CATSRGIDYSGSPNQPQHF. The CDR3 region has the DNA TGTGCCACCAGCAGAGGTATAGATTACTCCGGGTCCCCCAATCAGCCCCAGCATTTT. V and J are TRBV15 and TRBJ1-5; D unclear. There are 19 residues in the CDR3. Trimming removed 1 base from V and 3 bases from J, with 22 bases in between. The germline gives CDR1 LNHNV, CDR2 YYDKDF (reference sequence). Drawing the rest from reference TRBV15 and TRBJ1-5, the complete variable domain is DAMVIQNPRYQVTQFGKPVTLSCSQTLNHNVMYWYQQKSSQAPKLLFHYYDKDFNNEADTPDNFQSRRPNTSFCFLDIRSPGLGDTAMYLCATSRGIDYSGSPNQPQHFGDGTRLSIL.

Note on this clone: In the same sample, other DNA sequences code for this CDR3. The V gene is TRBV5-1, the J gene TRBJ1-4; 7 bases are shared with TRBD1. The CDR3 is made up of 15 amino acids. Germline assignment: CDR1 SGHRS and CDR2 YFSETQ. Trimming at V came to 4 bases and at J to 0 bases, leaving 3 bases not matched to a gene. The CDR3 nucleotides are TGCGCCAGCAGCGCAACAGGGGCAACTAATGAAAAACTGTTTTTT. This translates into CASSATGATNEKLFF.

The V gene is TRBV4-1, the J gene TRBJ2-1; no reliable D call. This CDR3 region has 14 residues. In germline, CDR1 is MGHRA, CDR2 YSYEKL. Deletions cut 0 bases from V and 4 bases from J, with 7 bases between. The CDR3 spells CASSQDGRYNEQFF. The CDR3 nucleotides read TGCGCCAGCAGCCAAGACGGTAGATACAATGAGCAGTTCTTC.

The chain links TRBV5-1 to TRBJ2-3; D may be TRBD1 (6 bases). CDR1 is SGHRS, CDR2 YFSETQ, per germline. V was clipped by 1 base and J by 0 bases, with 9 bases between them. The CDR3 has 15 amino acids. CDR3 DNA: TGCGCCAGCAGCTTGTGGGGGCCCAGCACAGATACGCAGTATTTT. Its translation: CASSLWGPSTDTQYF.

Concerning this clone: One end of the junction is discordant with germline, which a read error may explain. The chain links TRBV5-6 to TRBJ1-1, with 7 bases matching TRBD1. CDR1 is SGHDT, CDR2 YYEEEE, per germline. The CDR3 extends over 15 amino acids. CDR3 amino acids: CASSLEDRPNTKAFF. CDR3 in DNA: TGTGCCAGCAGCTTGGAGGACAGGCCGAACACTAAAGCTTTCTTT.

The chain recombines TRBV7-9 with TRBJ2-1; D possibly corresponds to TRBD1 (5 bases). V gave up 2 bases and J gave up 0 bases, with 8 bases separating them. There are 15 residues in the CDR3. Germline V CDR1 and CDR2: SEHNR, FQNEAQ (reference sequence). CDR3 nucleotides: TGTGCCAGCAGCTTACAGGGTAACTCCTACAATGAGCAGTTCTTC. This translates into CASSLQGNSYNEQFF.

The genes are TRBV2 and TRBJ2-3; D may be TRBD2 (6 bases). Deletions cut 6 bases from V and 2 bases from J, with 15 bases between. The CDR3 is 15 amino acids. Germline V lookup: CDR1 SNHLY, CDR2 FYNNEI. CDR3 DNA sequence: TGTGCCAGCAGCCCCCGGGACTCGATCACAGATACGCAGTATTTT. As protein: CASSPRDSITDTQYF.